The clone carrying this T cell receptor beta chain appeared once. The data were produced by immunoSEQ multiplex PCR, yet TCRdb's version contains in-frame clones alone and is incomplete. This table has approximately 100,000 clones, roughly 90% appearing once. The sample originates from a study of control samples from healthy donors and cancer patients. Trimming took 4 bases from V and 4 from J, leaving 12 bases between them. CDR3 length: 15 residues. Germline CDR1 SGHDT, CDR2 YYEEEE. This TCR was recovered from a human donor in good health. The donor label of this sample is uncertain. The rearrangement uses TRBV5-6 and TRBJ2-6; D is unclear. The sequenced material came from blood. The CDR3 loop is CASSLRMAGANVLTF. The DNA for the CDR3 is TGTGCCAGCAGCCTAAGGATGGCAGGGGCCAACGTCCTGACTTTC.